The 30 T cell receptor beta chains below were found in one sample sequenced in a study of human T cells and chemical hapten exposure. Documented time point: patch test 3, about 24 weeks after DPC sensitization. The treatment was: therapeutic diphenylcyclopropenone sensitization with weekly scalp DPC. One entry per CDR3 protein, called by TCRdb with MiXCR from the RACE reads. This table holds over 55,000 distinct CDR3 sequences, 11% found once. The sequencing used whole blood, collected in connection with sensitization to the hapten diphenylcyclopropenone (DPC). Receptors were obtained from a woman aged 45-65 years with alopecia areata. Some clones in this sample may be carry-over from other donors' samples.

The V call is TRBV28, the J call TRBJ2-7; the D gene is possibly TRBD2 (5 bases). Trimming pared 5 bases from V and 3 bases from J, leaving 14 bases between. This CDR3 comprises 14 residues. Germline CDR1 is MDHEN and CDR2 is SYDVKM. The CDR3 DNA reads as TGTGCCAGCAGTACCCCAGAACTAGTCTACGAGCAGTACTTC. This codes for CASSTPELVYEQYF.

This clonotype showed up many times. The V and J genes are TRBV19 and TRBJ1-2; 7 nucleotides align to TRBD1. Germline lookup yields CDR1 LNHDA and CDR2 SQIVND (reference sequence). The CDR3 sequence is 14 residues long. V was clipped by 6 bases and J by 4 bases; unmatched bases: 8. The CDR3 region has the DNA TGTGCCAGTAGGAACAGACAGGGTGGCTATGGCTACACCTTC. It encodes CASRNRQGGYGYTF.

This clonotype has a count of ten or more. The rearrangement links TRBV5-1 to TRBJ2-5; TRBD1 aligns across 7 bases. Germline-derived CDR1 and CDR2 are SGHRS and YFSETQ. The CDR3 runs to 16 residues. Germline trimming cut 0 bases from V and 5 bases from J; bases unmatched to any gene: 10. CDR3: CASSLEAGGLLETQYF. CDR3 bases: TGCGCCAGCAGCTTGGAAGCAGGGGGATTATTGGAGACCCAGTACTTC.

This clonotype has ten or more counts. V is TRBV27 and J is TRBJ1-3, with a tentative D call TRBD1 (6 bases). Between the trimmed V and J ends, which lost 0 bases and 4 bases, there was a span of 10 bases. CDR3 length: 15 amino acids. Germline V gives CDR1 MNHEY, CDR2 SMNVEV (reference sequence). CDR3 DNA sequence: TGTGCCAGCAGTTTATCAGGGGGGGCAGGAAACACCATATATTTT. As protein: CASSLSGGAGNTIYF.

This clonotype occurred many times. V usage is TRBV11-2 and J usage is TRBJ2-7, with TRBD1 matching 8 bases. The CDR3 runs to 14 residues. Germline CDR1 is SGHAT and CDR2 is FQNNGV. The V gene end was trimmed by 7 bases and the J gene end by 4 bases; junction bases not matched to a gene: 9. In DNA form, the CDR3 reads TGTGCCAGCACCCCTGGGGACAGGAAGTACGAGCAGTACTTC. Its protein product is CASTPGDRKYEQYF.

This clonotype was detected many times. The chain recombines TRBV4-3 with TRBJ2-7; D perhaps matches TRBD2 (7 bases). The CDR3 covers 15 residues. CDR1 LGHNA and CDR2 YSLEER come from the germline V gene. V was cut by 8 bases and J by 7 bases, with 24 bases left in between. The chain's CDR3 is CASGTHGQPAGEQYF. In nucleotides, the CDR3 is TGCGCCAGCGGGACCCATGGACAGCCAGCGGGGGAGCAGTACTTC.

The table lists this clonotype with a few counts. The chain recombines TRBV11-2 with TRBJ2-1; tentative D call: TRBD2 (6 bases). The germline V and J ends were trimmed by 2 bases and 7 bases, with 21 bases remaining between them. Per germline, CDR1 SGHAT and CDR2 FQNNGV. The CDR3 length is 17 residues. CDR3 in amino acids: CASSLFLTREAPNEQFF. The CDR3 bases are TGTGCCAGCAGCTTATTTCTGACGAGGGAGGCCCCAAATGAGCAGTTCTTC. The variable domain in full, completed from reference TRBV11-2 and TRBJ2-1, reads EAGVAQSPRYKIIEKRQSVAFWCNPISGHATLYWYQQILGQGPKLLIQFQNNGVVDDSQLPKDRFSAERLKGVDSTLKIQPAKLEDSAVYLCASSLFLTREAPNEQFFGPGTRLTVL.

This clonotype was counted between two and nine times. The chain recombines TRBV5-1 with TRBJ2-3; TRBD1 aligns across 7 bases. With 3 bases clipped from V and 1 base from J, the junction kept 8 bases outside the gene matches. This CDR3 has 16 residues. The germline CDR1 and CDR2 sequences are SGHRS and YFSETQ. CDR3 coding DNA: TGCGCCAGCAGCTACTTGGGGGACAGACGCACAGATACGCAGTATTTT. It yields the protein CASSYLGDRRTDTQYF.

CDR3 protein: CASSFSRETQYF. The CDR3 DNA reads TGTGCCAGCAGCTTTTCTAGGGAGACCCAGTACTTC. The genes are TRBV7-2 and TRBJ2-5; D not resolved. The CDR3 is 12 residues long. V was pared by 3 bases and J by 5 bases, with 7 bases between. Germline-derived CDR1 and CDR2 are SGHTA and FQGNSA.

In this sample, this clonotype turned up many times. CDR3: CASSRDYQGNEQFF. The CDR3 region has the DNA TGTGCCAGCTCTAGGGACTACCAGGGCAATGAGCAGTTCTTC. The chain recombines TRBV27 with TRBJ2-1, with 7 nucleotides matching TRBD2. Germline V gene data show CDR1 as MNHEY and CDR2 as SMNVEV (reference sequence). V was clipped by 8 bases and J by 6 bases; unmatched bases: 10. The length of the CDR3 is 14 residues.

At least ten counts were recorded for this clonotype. The rearrangement links TRBV5-1 to TRBJ2-2; 7 bases line up with TRBD1. CDR1 and CDR2 from the germline V gene are SGHRS and YFSETQ. This CDR3 is built from 15 residues. J lost 0 bases, V lost 5 bases, and 4 bases had no gene match. The CDR3 region is CASRTGQTNTGELFF. The CDR3 bases are TGCGCCAGCAGAACGGGACAGACGAACACCGGGGAGCTGTTTTTT.

This chain links TRBV6-5 with TRBJ1-4, with a possible D match to TRBD1 (5 bases). The CDR3 length is 15 residues. V lost 3 bases to trimming and J lost 5 bases, with 13 bases between them. Germline V gene sequence: CDR1 MNHEY, CDR2 SVGAGI. CDR3 in DNA: TGTGCCAGCAGTTATGGGGACCGAGAAAATGAAAAACTGTTTTTT. As protein: CASSYGDRENEKLFF.

This chain links TRBV28 with TRBJ2-7, with a tentative D call TRBD2 (6 bases). CDR3 length: 13 amino acids. The germline V gene has CDR1 MDHEN and CDR2 SYDVKM. The V end was cut by 5 bases, the J end by 9 bases, with 17 bases between. The CDR3 spells CASSPRGQGGQYF. CDR3 nucleotide sequence: TGTGCCAGCAGTCCCCGTGGGCAGGGAGGGCAGTACTTC.

This clonotype was seen repeatedly, ten times or more. This chain uses TRBV7-9 with TRBJ1-1; no firm D call. Trimming removed 5 bases from V and 0 bases from J, with 22 bases in between. This CDR3 region has 18 residues. Per the germline V gene, CDR1 is SEHNR and CDR2 is FQNEAQ (reference sequence). The CDR3 is CASSLPLAMLGLNTEAFF. DNA for the CDR3: TGTGCCAGCAGCCTACCGCTCGCTATGCTGGGCCTGAACACTGAAGCTTTCTTT.

In its sample, this clonotype was seen a few times. This rearrangement joins TRBV13 to TRBJ2-3, with D possibly being TRBD1 (6 bases). Germline-derived CDR1 and CDR2 are PRHDT and FYEKMQ (reference sequence). This CDR3 is built from 14 residues. V lost 5 bases, J lost 1 base, and 10 bases lay in between. CDR3 nucleotide sequence: TGTGCCAGCAGCAAGGACAGAGGCACAGATACGCAGTATTTT. Protein: CASSKDRGTDTQYF.

This clonotype has a count of ten or more. The CDR3, as DNA: TGTGCCAGCAGCTTAGCGTCCGCACTAGCGGGAGATCATGAGCAGTTCTTC. Residues: CASSLASALAGDHEQFF. The rearrangement joins TRBV7-9 to TRBJ2-1; 11 nucleotides line up with TRBD2. V was clipped by 0 bases and J by 8 bases; unmatched bases: 9. The germline gives CDR1 SEHNR, CDR2 FQNEAQ (reference sequence). The CDR3 is made up of 17 amino acids.

This sequence joins TRBV10-3 and TRBJ1-1, with D tentatively TRBD1 (5 bases). The V and J ends lost 2 bases and 0 bases respectively, with 10 bases between them. The CDR3 contains 15 residues. Germline CDR1 ENHRY, CDR2 SYGVKD. CDR3 region: CAISEERGLNTEAFF. DNA for the CDR3: TGTGCCATCAGTGAGGAGAGGGGATTGAACACTGAAGCTTTCTTT.

The rearrangement joins TRBV12-3 or TRBV12-4 to TRBJ2-3; D unresolved. V was trimmed by 5 bases and J by 1 base, leaving 10 bases between them. The length of the CDR3 is 14 residues. CDR3 coding DNA: TGTGCCAGCAGTCGACTGATTGGCACAGATACGCAGTATTTT. The encoded protein is CASSRLIGTDTQYF.

This clonotype was observed at least ten times. The gene calls are TRBV6-1 and TRBJ1-5; a possible D gene is TRBD1 (6 bases). V lost 6 bases, J lost 5 bases, and 14 bases lay in between. CDR1 and CDR2 (germline): MNHNS, SASEGT. This CDR3 has 14 amino acids. The CDR3 DNA is TGTGCCAGCAGGACAGGCGCGTATGATCAGCCCCAGCATTTT. It translates to CASRTGAYDQPQHF.

This clonotype was counted at least ten times. CDR3 DNA: TGCGCCAGCAGCTACGGAGGGACAGGGGGCAATGAGCAGTTCTTC. Protein: CASSYGGTGGNEQFF. The chain employs TRBV5-1 and TRBJ2-1; 11 bases line up with TRBD1. The CDR3 has 15 amino acids. With 3 bases clipped from V and 6 bases from J, the junction kept 5 bases outside the gene matches. The germline V gene has CDR1 SGHRS and CDR2 YFSETQ.

This rearrangement joins TRBV11-2 to TRBJ2-7; D may be TRBD2 (6 bases). Germline V lookup: CDR1 SGHAT, CDR2 FQNNGV. This CDR3 spans 16 amino acids. Trimming shortened V by 5 bases and J by 4 bases, and 21 bases separated the two germline ends. The CDR3, as DNA: TGTGCCAGCAGCCCCCTTACTCGACTAGGACCTTACGAGCAGTACTTC. This translates into CASSPLTRLGPYEQYF.

This clonotype came up a few times. The chain links TRBV29-1 to TRBJ2-6; D unclear. The CDR3 is 12 residues long. CDR1 is SQVTM and CDR2 is ANQGSEA in the germline V gene. With 4 bases removed from V and 4 bases from J, the gap between germline ends came to 5 bases. CDR3 nucleotides: TGCAGCGTTGGAGCAGGGGCCAACGTCCTGACTTTC. It yields the protein CSVGAGANVLTF.

This clonotype was detected ten times or more. The chain has TRBV7-8 and TRBJ2-7; 8 bases are shared with TRBD1. This CDR3 contains 15 residues. Unmatched junction bases numbered 7, after V lost 0 bases and J lost 6 bases. Germline CDR1 is SGHVS and CDR2 is FQNEAQ. The CDR3 region is CASSLAGTGSSEQYF. CDR3 nucleotides: TGTGCCAGCAGCTTAGCGGGGACAGGCAGCTCCGAGCAGTACTTC.

In this sample, this clonotype turned up many times. The chain couples TRBV11-2 to TRBJ1-5; 8 bases fit TRBD1. This CDR3 is built from 15 residues. V trimming: 2 bases; J trimming: 6 bases; junction bases outside the gene matches: 6. Germline V gene data show CDR1 as SGHAT and CDR2 as FQNNGV. As DNA, the CDR3 is TGTGCCAGCAGCTTATCGGGCAGGGGGCCTCAGCCCCAGCATTTT. It is translated as CASSLSGRGPQPQHF. Based on the CDR3 plus reference TRBV11-2 and TRBJ1-5, the full variable domain is EAGVAQSPRYKIIEKRQSVAFWCNPISGHATLYWYQQILGQGPKLLIQFQNNGVVDDSQLPKDRFSAERLKGVDSTLKIQPAKLEDSAVYLCASSLSGRGPQPQHFGDGTRLSIL.

The V gene is TRBV18, the J gene TRBJ2-3, with D uncertain. CDR3 length: 15 residues. CDR1 and CDR2 (germline): KGHSH, LQKENI. Trimming cost V 0 bases and J 6 bases, with 13 bases left between them. The CDR3 sequence: CASSPPGRTWDTQYF. As DNA, the CDR3 is TGTGCCAGCTCACCACCGGGTAGGACGTGGGATACGCAGTATTTT.

The chain carries TRBV4-1 and TRBJ2-3, with 9 bases identical to TRBD2. The CDR3 is 14 amino acids. The J segment lost 4 bases and the V segment lost 3 bases, leaving 2 bases of the junction unmatched. The germline V gene has CDR1 MGHRA and CDR2 YSYEKL. CDR3 DNA sequence: TGCGCCAGCAGCCACGGGACTAGCCCAGATACGCAGTATTTT. This codes for CASSHGTSPDTQYF.

This clonotype was counted between two and nine times. The chain combines TRBV7-6 with TRBJ2-2, with D hard to call. The germline V gene has CDR1 SGHVS and CDR2 FNYEAQ. The CDR3 length is 13 residues. Trimming removed 2 bases from V and 10 bases from J, with 11 bases in between. CDR3 sequence reads: CASSLYPAQELFF. The CDR3 bases are TGTGCCAGCAGCTTATACCCGGCACAGGAGCTGTTTTTT.

This clonotype was seen repeatedly, ten times or more. The chain employs TRBV3-1 and TRBJ2-1; D gene unclear. Germline CDR1 reads LGHDT; CDR2 reads YNNKEL (reference sequence). This CDR3 is built from 12 residues. Deletions cut 1 base from V and 12 bases from J, with 10 bases between. The CDR3 nucleotides are TGTGCCAGCAGCCAAGTGGGCATCGGGCAGTTCTTC. The encoded protein is CASSQVGIGQFF.

This clonotype was counted between two and nine times. CDR3 DNA sequence: TGTGCCAGCTCACCGGGACTACCGGGGGATGAGCAGTTCTTC. Protein sequence: CASSPGLPGDEQFF. The rearrangement uses TRBV18 and TRBJ2-1, with TRBD2 matching over 7 bases. V shed 3 bases and J 8 bases; nucleotides not matched to a gene: 7. The CDR3 contains 14 residues. Germline V gene data show CDR1 as KGHSH and CDR2 as LQKENI.

CDR3 region: CASSLGTIINYGYTF. For the CDR3, the DNA is TGTGCCAGCAGCTTGGGGACGATAATTAACTATGGCTACACCTTC. The V gene is TRBV13, the J gene TRBJ1-2; possible D gene TRBD1, 5 bases. The V gene lost 3 bases and the J gene lost 1 base, with 12 bases spanning the gap. This CDR3 is built from 15 residues. Germline V gives CDR1 PRHDT, CDR2 FYEKMQ (reference sequence).